This TCR beta chain was identified in a study of T cell responses to AZD1222 COVID-19 vaccine. Study details: Second doses at about 4 or about 12 weeks were pooled. Regarding the study as a whole: White British ancestry dominated among donors, who included more females, and clonal diversity was possibly underestimated. A rise in Spike-specific TCR breadth and depth followed two AZD1222 doses. Repertoires were obtained only post-peak T cell response.

The method was immunoSEQ multiplex PCR; TCRdb's version includes in-frame clones alone and lacks a portion of them. Among about 84,000 clones listed, about 85% were seen once. J lost 1 base, V lost 0 bases, and 2 bases had no gene match. Germline V CDR1 and CDR2: MGHRA, YSYEKL. CDR3 length: 16 amino acids. A remark on this clone: Its antigen is not known.

This sample comprised peripheral blood, obtained on day 0 of AZD1222 vaccination. J is TRBJ2-3 and V is TRBV4-1; 9 bases map to TRBD2. This receptor was identified in an adult in good health. CDR3 DNA sequence: TGCGCCAGCAGCCAAGAACTAGCGGGCCGCACAGATACGCAGTATTTT. Translated: CASSQELAGRTDTQYF.